The following is a T cell receptor beta chain sequence with its context. Its antigen is not identified. These data belong to a study of T-cell memory formation after mild COVID-19. General observations from the study: The second-wave clones peaking on day 37 were not confirmed as SARS-CoV-2-specific.

After 5'RACE with constant-segment primers, TCR alpha and TCR beta cDNA libraries carrying sample barcodes and UMIs were obtained. Each CDR3 protein gets one entry after TCRdb re-called the 5' RACE reads with MiXCR. The table has 350,000 to 450,000 distinct CDR3 sequences, around 20% seen once. The CDR3 length is 17 residues. Germline values: CDR1 SGHAT, CDR2 FQDESV (reference sequence). The V and J ends lost 4 bases and 7 bases, in that order; junction bases with no gene match: 9. The TCR was taken from an adult woman who had mild COVID-19 (a few samples of this study predate the infection). Cell type and time point are not known. Material for sequencing was PBMCs or a T cell subset sorted from them (not recorded which). The chain combines TRBV11-1 with TRBJ2-1, with 14 nucleotides matching TRBD2. CDR3 in amino acids: CASSSRLAGGPGNEQFF. The CDR3 DNA sequence: TGTGCCAGCAGCTCCAGACTAGCGGGGGGGCCTGGGAATGAGCAGTTCTTC.